Detailed here is one TCR beta chain. These data originate in a study of cytomegalovirus exposure and HLA in healthy donors. The V gene end was trimmed by 6 bases and the J gene end by 6 bases; junction bases not matched to a gene: 11. Per germline, CDR1 MNHNS and CDR2 SASEGT. The CDR3 covers 14 residues. Using immunoSEQ multiplex PCR, the repertoire was profiled, and TCRdb retains in-frame clones only, with some absent. The sample lists 120,000 or so clones, roughly 90% occurring once. The rearrangement links TRBV6-1 to TRBJ2-7, with 7 nucleotides matching TRBD1. Sequencing was carried out using PBMCs. This TCR was recovered from a woman aged 18-29 years in good health and CMV-seronegative. CDR3 region: CASRGQSSSSEQYF. The CDR3, as DNA: TGTGCCAGCAGGGGACAGTCTTCGTCGTCCGAGCAGTACTTC.